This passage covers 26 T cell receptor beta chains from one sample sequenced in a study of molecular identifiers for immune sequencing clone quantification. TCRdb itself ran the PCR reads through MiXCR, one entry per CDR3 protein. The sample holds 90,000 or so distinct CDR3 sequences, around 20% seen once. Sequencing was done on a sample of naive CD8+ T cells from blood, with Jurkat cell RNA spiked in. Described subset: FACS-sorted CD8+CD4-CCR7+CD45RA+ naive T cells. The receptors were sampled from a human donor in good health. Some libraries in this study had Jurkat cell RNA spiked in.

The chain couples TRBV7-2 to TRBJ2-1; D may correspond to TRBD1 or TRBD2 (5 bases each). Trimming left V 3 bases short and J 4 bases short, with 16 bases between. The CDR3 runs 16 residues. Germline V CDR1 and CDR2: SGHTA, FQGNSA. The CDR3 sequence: CASSFPGRMAYNEQFF. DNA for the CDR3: TGTGCCAGCAGCTTCCCGGGACGAATGGCTTACAATGAGCAGTTCTTC.

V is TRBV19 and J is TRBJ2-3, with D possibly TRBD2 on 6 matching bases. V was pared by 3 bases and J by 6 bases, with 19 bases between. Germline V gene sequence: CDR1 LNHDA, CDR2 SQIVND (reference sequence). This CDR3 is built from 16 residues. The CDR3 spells CASSIGARGAWDTQYF. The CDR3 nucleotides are TGTGCCAGTAGTATTGGGGCTCGCGGGGCGTGGGATACGCAGTATTTT.

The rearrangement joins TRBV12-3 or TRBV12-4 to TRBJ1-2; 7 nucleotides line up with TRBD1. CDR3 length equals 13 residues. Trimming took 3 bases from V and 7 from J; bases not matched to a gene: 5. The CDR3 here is CASSLGDSPGYTF. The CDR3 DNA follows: TGTGCCAGCAGTTTGGGGGACAGCCCTGGCTACACCTTC.

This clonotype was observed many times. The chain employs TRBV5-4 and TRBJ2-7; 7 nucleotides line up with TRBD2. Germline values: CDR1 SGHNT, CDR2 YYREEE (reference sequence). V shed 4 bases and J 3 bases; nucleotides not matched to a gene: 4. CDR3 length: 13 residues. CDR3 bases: TGTGCCAGCAGCGCGGGGGAGGACTACGAGCAGTACTTC. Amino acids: CASSAGEDYEQYF.

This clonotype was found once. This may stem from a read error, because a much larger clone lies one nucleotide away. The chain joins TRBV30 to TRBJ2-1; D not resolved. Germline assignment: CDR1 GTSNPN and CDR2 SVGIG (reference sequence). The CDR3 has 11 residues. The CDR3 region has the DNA TGTGCCTGGGGTGTAACTAATGAGCAGTTCTTC. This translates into CAWGVTNEQFF.

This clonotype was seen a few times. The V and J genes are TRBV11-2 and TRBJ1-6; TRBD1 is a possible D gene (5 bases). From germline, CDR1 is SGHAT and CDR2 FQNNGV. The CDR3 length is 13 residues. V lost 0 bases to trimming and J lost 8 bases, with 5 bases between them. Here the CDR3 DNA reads TGTGCCAGCAGCTTAGAGACAGATTCACCCCTCCACTTT. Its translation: CASSLETDSPLHF.

The CDR3 spells CASSSSVDAGELFF. In DNA, the CDR3 is TGTGCCAGCAGCTCGTCCGTGGATGCCGGGGAGCTGTTTTTT. The chain joins TRBV7-6 to TRBJ2-2; no reliable D call. Germline loops: CDR1 SGHVS, CDR2 FNYEAQ. Deletions cut 4 bases from V and 6 bases from J, with 12 bases between. The CDR3 runs to 14 residues.

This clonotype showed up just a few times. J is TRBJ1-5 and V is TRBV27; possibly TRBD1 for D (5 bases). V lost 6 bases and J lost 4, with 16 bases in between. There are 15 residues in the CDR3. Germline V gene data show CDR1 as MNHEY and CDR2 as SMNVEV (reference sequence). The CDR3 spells CASRDFSGSNQPQHF. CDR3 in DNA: TGTGCCAGCAGAGACTTTTCAGGGTCGAATCAGCCCCAGCATTTT.

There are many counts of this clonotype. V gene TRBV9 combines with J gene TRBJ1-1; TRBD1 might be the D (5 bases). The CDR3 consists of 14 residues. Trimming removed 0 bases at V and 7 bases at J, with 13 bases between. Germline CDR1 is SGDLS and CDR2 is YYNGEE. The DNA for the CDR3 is TGTGCCAGCAGCGTAGCTGGGGACCTTAATGAAGCTTTCTTT. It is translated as CASSVAGDLNEAFF. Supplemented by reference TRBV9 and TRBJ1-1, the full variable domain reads DSGVTQTPKHLITATGQRVTLRCSPRSGDLSVYWYQQSLDQGLQFLIQYYNGEERAKGNILERFSAQQFPDLHSELNLSSLELGDSALYFCASSVAGDLNEAFFGQGTRLTVV.

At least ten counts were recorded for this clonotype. CDR3 region: CAIPTGVYGYTF. The CDR3 DNA reads TGTGCCATCCCCACAGGGGTGTATGGCTACACCTTC. The V and J genes are TRBV6-1 and TRBJ1-2; TRBD1 matches at 7 bases. The CDR3 loop spans 12 amino acids. The ends lost 10 bases at V and 5 bases at J; junction bases unmatched: 7. The germline V gene encodes CDR1 MNHNS and CDR2 SASEGT.

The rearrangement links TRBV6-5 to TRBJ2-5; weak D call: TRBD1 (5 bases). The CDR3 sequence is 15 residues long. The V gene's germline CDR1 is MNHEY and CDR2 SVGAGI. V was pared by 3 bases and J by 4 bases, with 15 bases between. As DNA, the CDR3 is TGTGCCAGCAGTTATATCGGTGGGGCTTCAGAGACCCAGTACTTC. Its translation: CASSYIGGASETQYF.

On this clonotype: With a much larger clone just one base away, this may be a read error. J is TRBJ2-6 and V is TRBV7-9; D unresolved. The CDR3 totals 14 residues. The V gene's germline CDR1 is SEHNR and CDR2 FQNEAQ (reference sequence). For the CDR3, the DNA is TGTGTCAGCCCTGAGGTGAACGGGGCCAACGTCCTGACTTTC. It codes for CVSPEVNGANVLTF.

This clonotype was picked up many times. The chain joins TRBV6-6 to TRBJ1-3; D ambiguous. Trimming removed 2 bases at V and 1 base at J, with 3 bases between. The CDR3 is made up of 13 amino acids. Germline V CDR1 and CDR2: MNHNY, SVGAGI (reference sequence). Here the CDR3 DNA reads TGTGCCAGCAGTTACGTGTCTGGAAACACCATATATTTT. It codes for CASSYVSGNTIYF.

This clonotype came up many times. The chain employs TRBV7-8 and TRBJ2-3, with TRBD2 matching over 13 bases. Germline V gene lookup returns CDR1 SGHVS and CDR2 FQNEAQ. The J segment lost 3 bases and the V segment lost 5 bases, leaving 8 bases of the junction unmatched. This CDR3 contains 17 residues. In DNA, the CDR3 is TGTGCCAGCAGCGGGAGGACTAGCGGGGGATGGACAGATACGCAGTATTTT. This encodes CASSGRTSGGWTDTQYF.

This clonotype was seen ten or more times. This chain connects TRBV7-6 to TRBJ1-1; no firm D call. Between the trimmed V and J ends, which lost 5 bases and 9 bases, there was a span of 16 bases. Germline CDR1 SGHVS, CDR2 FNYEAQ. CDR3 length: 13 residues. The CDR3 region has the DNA TGTGCCAGCAGCCCAGCGGCCGGCGGAAAAGCTTTCTTT. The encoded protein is CASSPAAGGKAFF. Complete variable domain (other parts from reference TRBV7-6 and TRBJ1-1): GAGVSQSPRYKVTKRGQDVALRCDPISGHVSLYWYRQALGQGPEFLTYFNYEAQQDKSGLPNDRFSAERPEGSISTLTIQRTEQRDSAMYRCASSPAAGGKAFFGQGTRLTVV.

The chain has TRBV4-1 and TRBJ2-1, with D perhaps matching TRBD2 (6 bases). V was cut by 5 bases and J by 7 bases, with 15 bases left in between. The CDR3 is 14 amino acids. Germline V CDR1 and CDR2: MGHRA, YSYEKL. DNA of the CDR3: TGCGCCAGCAGCGCCCTAGCGAAGGTGAATGAGCAGTTCTTC. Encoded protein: CASSALAKVNEQFF.

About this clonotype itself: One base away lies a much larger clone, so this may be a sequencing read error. CDR3 bases: TGTGCCAGCAGCGCGGGGGTGACTAATGAAAAACTGTTTTTT. Amino acid sequence: CASSAGVTNEKLFF. This rearrangement joins TRBV9 to TRBJ1-4; D perhaps matches TRBD1 (5 bases). The V end lost 3 bases, the J end lost 2 bases, and 8 bases lay between the germline ends. The germline gives CDR1 SGDLS, CDR2 YYNGEE. CDR3 length equals 14 residues.

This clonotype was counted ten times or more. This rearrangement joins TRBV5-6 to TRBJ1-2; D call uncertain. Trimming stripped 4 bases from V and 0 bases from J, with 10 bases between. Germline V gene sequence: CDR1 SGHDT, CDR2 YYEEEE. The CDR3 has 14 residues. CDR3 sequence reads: CASSPSGSNYGYTF. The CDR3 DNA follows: TGTGCCAGCAGCCCCTCGGGGTCTAACTATGGCTACACCTTC.

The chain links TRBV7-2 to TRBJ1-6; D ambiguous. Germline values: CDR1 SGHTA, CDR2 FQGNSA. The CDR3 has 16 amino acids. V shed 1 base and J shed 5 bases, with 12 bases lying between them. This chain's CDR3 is CASSLEGRLDNSPLHF. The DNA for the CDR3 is TGTGCCAGCAGCTTAGAAGGCCGGCTGGATAATTCACCCCTCCACTTT.

This chain's CDR3 is CSANPGGISYEQYF. In nucleotides, the CDR3 is TGCAGTGCGAACCCTGGGGGGATCTCCTACGAGCAGTACTTC. The chain links TRBV20-1 to TRBJ2-7; perhaps TRBD2 as D (6 bases). The CDR3 sequence is 14 residues long. Trimming shortened V by 6 bases and J by 0 bases, and 15 bases separated the two germline ends. Germline lookup yields CDR1 DFQATT and CDR2 SNEGSKA (reference sequence).

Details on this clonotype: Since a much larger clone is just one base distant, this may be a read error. The CDR3 loop is CASSQLRGRYNNEQFF. The CDR3 coding sequence is TGCGCCAGCAGCCAGCTGCGTGGTCGCTACAACAATGAGCAGTTCTTC. The chain recombines TRBV4-1 with TRBJ2-1; D is ambiguous. CDR1 is MGHRA, CDR2 YSYEKL, per germline. Trimming cost V 3 bases and J 5 bases, with 17 bases left between them. The CDR3 is 16 amino acids.

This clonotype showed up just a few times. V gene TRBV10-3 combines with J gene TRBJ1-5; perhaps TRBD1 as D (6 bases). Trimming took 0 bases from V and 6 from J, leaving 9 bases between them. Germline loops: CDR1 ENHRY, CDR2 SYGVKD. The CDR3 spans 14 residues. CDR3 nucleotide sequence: TGTGCCATCAGTGAGTCACAGGGCGTTCAGCCCCAGCATTTT. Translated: CAISESQGVQPQHF.

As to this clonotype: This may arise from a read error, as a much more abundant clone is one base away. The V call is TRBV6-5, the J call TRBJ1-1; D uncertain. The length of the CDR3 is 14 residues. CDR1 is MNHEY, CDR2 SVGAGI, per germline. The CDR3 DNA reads TGTGCCAGCAGTTACTCTGGGCGAGGCCCTGAAGCTCTCTTT. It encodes CASSYSGRGPEALF.

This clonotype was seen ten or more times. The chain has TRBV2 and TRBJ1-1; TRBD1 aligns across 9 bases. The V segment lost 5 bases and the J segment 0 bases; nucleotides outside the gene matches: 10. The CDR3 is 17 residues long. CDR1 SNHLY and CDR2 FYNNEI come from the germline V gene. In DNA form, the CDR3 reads TGTGCCAGCAGTCAAGGGACAGGGAATTCTGTGAACACTGAAGCTTTCTTT. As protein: CASSQGTGNSVNTEAFF.

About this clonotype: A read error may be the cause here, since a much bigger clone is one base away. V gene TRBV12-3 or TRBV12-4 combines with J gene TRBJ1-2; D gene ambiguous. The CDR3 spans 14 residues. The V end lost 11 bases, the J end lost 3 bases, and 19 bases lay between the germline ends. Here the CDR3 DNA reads TGTGCCGGCAACCCGGATGTGTCGCACTATGGCTACACCTTC. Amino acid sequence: CAGNPDVSHYGYTF.

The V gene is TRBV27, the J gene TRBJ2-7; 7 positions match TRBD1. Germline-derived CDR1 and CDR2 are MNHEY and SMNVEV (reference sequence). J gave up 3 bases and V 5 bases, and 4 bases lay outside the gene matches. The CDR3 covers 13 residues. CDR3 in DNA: TGTGCCAGCAGTCTGACAGGGATCTACGAGCAGTACTTC. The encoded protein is CASSLTGIYEQYF.